Sequencing of this TCR beta chain was carried out in a study of T cells in Graves' hyperthyroidism and ophthalmopathy. On the study more broadly: Peripheral blood was collected at initial diagnosis, before any treatment.

This clonotype has a count of ten or more. RNA transcripts gave rise to amplified TCR beta CDR3 regions. In the first-round RT-PCR of the TCR CDR3, the HTBI primer set was used. TCRdb processed the multiplex PCR reads anew with MiXCR; each CDR3 protein has one entry. The table records 250,000 to 300,000 distinct CDR3 sequences, about an eighth of them present only once. V was trimmed by 4 bases and J by 0 bases, leaving 7 bases between them. CDR3 length: 15 amino acids. Germline V lookup: CDR1 MDHEN, CDR2 SYDVKM. For Graves' hyperthyroidism to be stable, ophthalmopathy could not progress within 18 months. Diagnostic decisions used clinical symptoms, serum thyroxine and TRAb, thyroid ultrasound and orbital computed tomography.

The chain uses TRBV28 and TRBJ1-6; unclear D gene. The sequence derives from a woman between 40 and 55 years old with Graves' hyperthyroidism. The sample comprised blood. Here the CDR3 DNA reads TGTGCCAGCAGTTCCGCGAGCTCCTATAATTCACCCCTCCACTTT. Protein product: CASSSASSYNSPLHF.